Listed below are T cell receptor beta chains from one sample, sequenced in a study of blood T cells in healthy people across ages. TCRdb passed the 5' RACE reads through MiXCR, listing each CDR3 protein once. The profile shows 800,000 to 1,000,000 distinct CDR3 sequences, roughly 50% of them singletons. What was sequenced was blood. These receptors all come from a man aged 30 to 45 in good health. The CDR3 runs from the conserved cysteine through the conserved F or W. D genes are given only for firm matches. Expanded clones get a size class; other rows say once, few or many, or leave the size out.

many,TRBJ2-7,TRBD1,TRBV5-1,TGCGCCAGCAGCTTGAACCAGGGGGATTTCTACGAGCAGTACTTC,CASSLNQGDFYEQYF
-,TRBJ2-7,-,TRBV3-1,TGTGCCAGCAGCCAAGATCCCGGATACCCCTACGAGCAGTACTTC,CASSQDPGYPYEQYF
-,TRBJ1-6,-,TRBV12-3/TRBV12-4,TGTGCCAGCGGTTTAGAGACTAAGGGGTCACCCCTCCACTTT,CASGLETKGSPLHF
few,TRBJ2-3,-,TRBV6-5,TGTGCCAGCAGTATATCAAGGACAGATACGCAGTATTTT,CASSISRTDTQYF
-,TRBJ2-7,-,TRBV7-2,TGTGCCAGCATCGCCGTCGGAGGGGGCGACGAGCAGTACTTC,CASIAVGGGDEQYF
-,TRBJ2-1,-,TRBV4-1,TGCGCCAGCAGCCACCATGAGGAAGGGATATACGAGCAGTTCTTC,CASSHHEEGIYEQFF
-,TRBJ1-1,-,TRBV28,TGTGCCAGCAGTGAAACTAATGGGGCCGGTAAAAACACTGAAGCTTTCTTT,CASSETNGAGKNTEAFF
-,TRBJ2-1,TRBD2,TRBV5-1,TGCGCCAGCAGCTTGGTTTTATCTAGCGGGGGTGCCTACAATGAGCTGTGCTTC,CASSLVLSSGGAYNELCF
-,TRBJ2-3,TRBD2,TRBV3-1,TGTGCCAGCAGCCCTGGGACTAGCGGGGAAGGAGATACGCAGTATTTT,CASSPGTSGEGDTQYF
-,TRBJ2-1,-,TRBV27,TGTGCCACCCTAGACAGGCCAGGCAATGAGCAGTTCTTC,CATLDRPGNEQFF
-,TRBJ2-7,-,TRBV14,TGTGCCAGCAGCCAAGTGCCGGCCTCCTACGAGCAGTACTTC,CASSQVPASYEQYF
few,TRBJ1-6,TRBD1,TRBV12-3/TRBV12-4,TGTGCCAGCAGTCTCACAGGGGAATCACCCCTCCACTTT,CASSLTGESPLHF
few,TRBJ2-6,-,TRBV28,TGTGCCAGCAGAACAAGTAGAGGTGGGGCCAACGTCCTGACTTTC,CASRTSRGGANVLTF
many,TRBJ2-2,-,TRBV12-3/TRBV12-4,TGTGCCAGCAGCCGCGACAGAAACACCGGGGAGCTGTTTTTT,CASSRDRNTGELFF
-,TRBJ2-5,-,TRBV10-2,TGCGCCAGCAGTGATTGGGCAGGGGCGAAAGAGACCCAGTACTTC,CASSDWAGAKETQYF
-,TRBJ2-7,-,TRBV20-1,TGCAGTGCTAGAGCCCCCCCTGGAGACAGTAGAACCTACGAGCAGTACTTC,CSARAPPGDSRTYEQYF
-,TRBJ2-3,-,TRBV2,TGTGCCAGCAGTGCTACTGGAGAAACGCAGTATTTT,CASSATGETQYF
-,TRBJ2-3,-,TRBV20-1,TGCAGGACCGCCGGGAGCGCCACAGATACGCAGTATTTT,CRTAGSATDTQYF
-,TRBJ2-7,TRBD1,TRBV12-3/TRBV12-4,TGTGCCAGCAGTCCCGGACAGGGGGTAGTCTACGAGCAGTACTTC,CASSPGQGVVYEQYF
-,TRBJ1-2,-,TRBV12-3/TRBV12-4,TGTGCCAGCAGTTTTCCCGGACGTTCGCGCTACACCTTC,CASSFPGRSRYTF
-,TRBJ2-1,-,TRBV20-1,TGCAGTGCTAGAGCGTGGAGCTCCTACAATGAGCAGTTCTTC,CSARAWSSYNEQFF
few,TRBJ2-4,-,TRBV29-1,TGCAGCGTTGAAGATTCACCGGTAAACATTCAGTACTTC,CSVEDSPVNIQYF
-,TRBJ2-5,TRBD2,TRBV6-5,TGTGCCAGCAGTTACACGTTTAGCGGGAAGACCCAGTACTTC,CASSYTFSGKTQYF
few,TRBJ2-7,-,TRBV4-1,TGCGCCAGCAGCCCACTCGACTCGAACTCCTACGAGCAGTACTTC,CASSPLDSNSYEQYF
-,TRBJ2-3,-,TRBV12-3/TRBV12-4,TGTGCCAGCACCCAGGCCCAGGGGGATACGCAGTATTTT,CASTQAQGDTQYF
-,TRBJ2-1,TRBD1,TRBV27,TGTGCCAGCAGTTCTAACACCGGACAGGCTTACAATGAGCAGTTCTTC,CASSSNTGQAYNEQFF
-,TRBJ1-2,-,TRBV4-3,TGCGCCAGCAGCCAGTTGGGGAGCCATGGCTACACCTTC,CASSQLGSHGYTF
once,TRBJ2-3,TRBD2,TRBV13,TGTGCCAGCAGCTTACTAGCGGCGATTACCCTCGGCACAGATACGCAGTATTTT,CASSLLAAITLGTDTQYF
once,TRBJ2-2,-,TRBV12-3/TRBV12-4,TGTGCCAGCAGCCGAGGAGGCATAACCGGGGAGCTGTTTTTT,CASSRGGITGELFF
-,TRBJ2-4,-,TRBV7-9,TGTGCCAGCAGCTTTAGCTCCGGGACTCGGAGGGGAGGCAAAAACATTCAGTACTTC,CASSFSSGTRRGGKNIQYF
few,TRBJ2-5,-,TRBV25-1,TGTGCCAGCAGTGAATTAGACGGCCAAGAGACCCAGTACTTC,CASSELDGQETQYF
once,TRBJ2-5,TRBD1,TRBV12-3/TRBV12-4,TGTGCCAACACCGCGGACAGGGAAGAGACCCAGTACTTC,CANTADREETQYF
once,TRBJ2-5,-,TRBV7-2,TGTGCCAGCAGCTTAGCTATAGCGGCTAATGAGCAGTACTTC,CASSLAIAANEQYF